Presented here are 26 T cell receptor beta chains from one specimen sequenced in a study of T cells of healthy individuals. Each CDR3 protein is one row after TCRdb ran MiXCR on the 5' RACE reads. The sample has about 100,000 distinct CDR3 sequences, 17% seen once; the top ten hold around 6.5%. These receptors all stem from a human donor in good health.

Ten or more counts support this clonotype. The chain recombines TRBV9 with TRBJ1-6; D is unclear. Germline values: CDR1 SGDLS, CDR2 YYNGEE. The CDR3 spans 13 residues. V shed 0 bases and J shed 6 bases, with 4 bases lying between them. CDR3 nucleotide sequence: TGTGCCAGCAGCGTAGGGACTAATTCACCCCTCCACTTT. This sequence encodes CASSVGTNSPLHF.

This clonotype was observed many times. The V call is TRBV6-5, the J call TRBJ1-2; 8 nucleotides agree with TRBD1. Germline V gene lookup returns CDR1 MNHEY and CDR2 SVGAGI. J lost 8 bases, V lost 7 bases, and 9 bases had no gene match. The CDR3 runs to 13 residues. CDR3 coding DNA: TGTGCCAGCAAACTACTGGACAGGGAAGGCTACACCTTC. Translated, it gives CASKLLDREGYTF.

CDR3 region: CAIRGSGANVLTF. The CDR3 region has the DNA TGTGCCATCCGGGGTTCCGGGGCCAACGTCCTGACTTTC. This rearrangement joins TRBV12-3 or TRBV12-4 to TRBJ2-6; the D gene is possibly TRBD2 (5 bases). The CDR3 has 13 residues. The V gene lost 10 bases and the J gene lost 4 bases, with 11 bases spanning the gap.

This clonotype was recorded at least ten times. The V gene is TRBV4-3, the J gene TRBJ2-7, with D unresolved. The CDR3 is 15 residues long. Germline lookup yields CDR1 LGHNA and CDR2 YSLEER. The V end lost 4 bases, the J end lost 0 bases, and 13 bases lay between the germline ends. The CDR3 sequence is CASSLSSESSYEQYF. The CDR3 region has the DNA TGCGCCAGCAGCCTATCATCGGAGAGCTCCTACGAGCAGTACTTC.

The rearrangement links TRBV6-1 to TRBJ2-2; 7 nucleotides line up with TRBD1. Looked up from germline, CDR1 is MNHNS and CDR2 is SASEGT. V shed 2 bases and J 15 bases; nucleotides not matched to a gene: 6. CDR3 length: 12 amino acids. This CDR3 reads CASSEQSGGLFF. The CDR3 nucleotides are TGTGCCAGCAGTGAACAATCAGGGGGTTTGTTTTTT.

This clonotype was picked up a small number of times. The V call is TRBV12-3 or TRBV12-4, the J call TRBJ2-1; D remains unclear. This CDR3 has 15 amino acids. The V and J ends lost 3 bases and 4 bases respectively, with 13 bases between them. CDR3 protein: CASSFIVAVYNEQFF. As DNA, the CDR3 is TGTGCCAGCAGTTTTATCGTAGCCGTATACAATGAGCAGTTCTTC.

This chain joins TRBV11-2 and TRBJ1-2; 8 bases align to TRBD1. V lost 5 bases and J lost 8; bases outside the gene matches: 13. Germline CDR1 SGHAT, CDR2 FQNNGV. There are 15 residues in the CDR3. CDR3 bases: TGTGCCAGCAGCACCACAGGGGGTGCCCCTGGAGGCTACACCTTC. Translating gives CASSTTGGAPGGYTF.

This clonotype has more than one count but fewer than ten. This chain joins TRBV5-1 and TRBJ2-5, with D tentatively TRBD1 or TRBD2 (5 bases each). Germline V gene lookup returns CDR1 SGHRS and CDR2 YFSETQ. Trimming removed 10 bases at V and 4 bases at J, with 14 bases between. This CDR3 is 12 amino acids long. CDR3 nucleotide sequence: TGCGCCGGACTGGGACCTAGAGAGACCCAGTACTTC. Its protein product is CAGLGPRETQYF. Using reference TRBV5-1 and TRBJ2-5 for the parts outside the CDR3, the full variable domain is KAGVTQTPRYLIKTRGQQVTLSCSPISGHRSVSWYQQTPGQGLQFLFEYFSETQRNKGNFPGRFSGRQFSNSRSEMNVSTLELGDSALYLCAGLGPRETQYFGPGTRLLVL.

In the case of this clonotype: This may be a read error: a much more frequent sequence differs by one nucleotide. The V gene is TRBV11-3, the J gene TRBJ2-1; 8 bases line up with TRBD2. Germline CDR1 SGHNT, CDR2 YENEEA. The J segment lost 2 bases and the V segment lost 8 bases, leaving 11 bases of the junction unmatched. The CDR3 runs 16 residues. The CDR3 is CASGDRRSGAYNEQFF. The CDR3 coding sequence is TGTGCCAGCGGCGACCGACGTAGCGGGGCCTACAATGAGCAGTTCTTC. Supplemented by reference TRBV11-3 and TRBJ2-1, the full variable domain reads EAGVVQSPRYKIIEKKQPVAFWCNPISGHNTLYWYLQNLGQGPELLIRYENEEAVDDSQLPKDRFSAERLKGVDSTLKIQPAELGDSAVYLCASGDRRSGAYNEQFFGPGTRLTVL.

In its sample, this clonotype was seen a few times. The chain recombines TRBV28 with TRBJ2-1; D unclear. Germline values: CDR1 MDHEN, CDR2 SYDVKM. The CDR3 totals 16 residues. V was shortened by 2 bases and J by 3 bases, with 14 bases between the two germline ends. This chain's CDR3 is CASSLRQGMSYNEQFF. The CDR3 bases are TGTGCCAGCAGTTTAAGGCAAGGTATGAGCTACAATGAGCAGTTCTTC.

In DNA form, the CDR3 reads TGTGCCAGCAGCTCTGGGACAGACGTCTACGAGCAGTACTTC. This codes for CASSSGTDVYEQYF. V and J are TRBV7-9 and TRBJ2-7; 7 bases match TRBD1. The V gene end was trimmed by 4 bases and the J gene end by 3 bases; junction bases not matched to a gene: 6. The germline gives CDR1 SEHNR, CDR2 FQNEAQ (reference sequence). The CDR3 is 14 amino acids.

The V gene is TRBV6-2 or TRBV6-3, the J gene TRBJ1-5; D remains unclear. The germline V gene has CDR1 MNHEY and CDR2 SVGEGT. CDR3 length: 11 amino acids. Trimming stripped 8 bases from V and 5 bases from J, with 7 bases between. CDR3 loop: CASGRDQPQHF. Here the CDR3 DNA reads TGTGCCAGCGGGAGGGATCAGCCCCAGCATTTT.

The chain has TRBV20-1 and TRBJ2-5; D is perhaps TRBD1 (6 bases). The germline V gene encodes CDR1 DFQATT and CDR2 SNEGSKA (reference sequence). The CDR3 is 14 residues long. The V and J ends lost 0 bases and 7 bases respectively, with 15 bases between them. CDR3 nucleotides: TGCAGTGCTAGAGATGGGGACACCTCGGTGACCCAGTACTTC. Amino acids: CSARDGDTSVTQYF.

In its sample, this clonotype was seen a few times. The chain couples TRBV11-2 to TRBJ2-1; D is possibly TRBD2 (6 bases). Trimming took 5 bases from V and 3 from J, leaving 11 bases between them. CDR1 is SGHAT and CDR2 is FQNNGV in the germline V gene. The CDR3 loop spans 14 amino acids. CDR3 region: CASSSRDFYNEQFF. The CDR3 region has the DNA TGTGCCAGCAGCAGCCGGGACTTCTACAATGAGCAGTTCTTC.

This clonotype occurred a few times. The chain links TRBV20-1 to TRBJ2-1; the D is unclear. Germline V gives CDR1 DFQATT, CDR2 SNEGSKA (reference sequence). The ends were cut back, 4 bases at V and 4 bases at J, with 14 bases in the middle. The CDR3 consists of 14 residues. CDR3 bases: TGCAGTGCTAAACGGCATGGAAGTTACAATGAGCAGTTCTTC. Protein sequence: CSAKRHGSYNEQFF.

This clonotype showed up just a few times. The chain has TRBV18 and TRBJ1-4; no clear D gene. Per germline, CDR1 KGHSH and CDR2 LQKENI. There are 12 residues in the CDR3. Trimming stripped 1 base from V and 5 bases from J, with 2 bases between. The chain's CDR3 is CASSPQNEKLFF. In DNA form, the CDR3 reads TGTGCCAGCTCACCACAGAATGAAAAACTGTTTTTT.

This clonotype was seen more than once but under ten times. This rearrangement joins TRBV4-3 to TRBJ2-3; no definite D call. Trimming shortened V by 1 base and J by 3 bases, and 8 bases separated the two germline ends. The CDR3 totals 14 residues. Germline loops: CDR1 LGHNA, CDR2 YSLEER. The CDR3 here is CASSQGAFTDTQYF. The CDR3 nucleotides read TGCGCCAGCAGCCAAGGAGCGTTTACAGATACGCAGTATTTT.

V is TRBV2 and J is TRBJ2-5; possible D gene TRBD1, 6 bases. The CDR3 runs to 16 residues. Trimming left V 6 bases short and J 4 bases short, with 21 bases between. Germline lookup yields CDR1 SNHLY and CDR2 FYNNEI. This CDR3 is CASSNEGYRAGETQYF. DNA of the CDR3: TGTGCCAGCAGCAATGAGGGATACAGGGCTGGAGAGACCCAGTACTTC.

This clonotype was picked up many times. V usage is TRBV28 and J usage is TRBJ2-5, with D unclear. The V gene lost 6 bases and the J gene lost 7 bases, with 15 bases spanning the gap. Germline CDR1 and CDR2: MDHEN and SYDVKM. There are 13 residues in the CDR3. The CDR3 nucleotides are TGTGCCAGCAGCCCCATTTTGTTGGGGACCCAGTACTTC. Translating gives CASSPILLGTQYF.

On this clonotype: One base away lies a much larger clone, so this may be a sequencing read error. The V and J genes are TRBV14 and TRBJ1-2; the D is unclear. The CDR3 length is 13 residues. Germline assignment: CDR1 SGHDN and CDR2 FVKESK. The CDR3 DNA sequence: TGTGCCAGCAGTATCACAGAGATCTATGGCTACAACTTC. It encodes CASSITEIYGYNF.

This clonotype was picked up a small number of times. The genes are TRBV9 and TRBJ2-7; D may be TRBD1 (6 bases). V gave up 4 bases and J gave up 2 bases, with 22 bases separating them. This CDR3 contains 17 residues. Germline CDR1 and CDR2: SGDLS and YYNGEE. The CDR3 DNA reads TGTGCCAGCAGCCCAGACCCGGGACATTTTTATCCCTACGAGCAGTACTTC. Its translation: CASSPDPGHFYPYEQYF.

This chain joins TRBV4-1 and TRBJ1-4; TRBD1 might be the D (6 bases). Trimming left V 2 bases short and J 6 bases short, with 13 bases between. Germline V CDR1 and CDR2: MGHRA, YSYEKL. The CDR3 has 15 amino acids. CDR3 in DNA: TGCGCCAGCAGCCAAAGGTCAGGGGAGGATGAAAAACTGTTTTTT. Translated: CASSQRSGEDEKLFF.

The table lists this clonotype with a few counts. The chain recombines TRBV28 with TRBJ2-5; 9 bases fit TRBD1. Germline assignment: CDR1 MDHEN and CDR2 SYDVKM. Germline trimming cut 6 bases from V and 5 bases from J; bases unmatched to any gene: 10. The CDR3 extends over 15 amino acids. The CDR3 sequence: CASRTQGAESETQYF. CDR3 bases: TGTGCCAGCAGGACACAGGGGGCGGAATCGGAGACCCAGTACTTC. The full variable domain, with the rest looked up from reference TRBV28 and TRBJ2-5, is DVKVTQSSRYLVKRTGEKVFLECVQDMDHENMFWYRQDPGLGLRLIYFSYDVKMKEKGDIPEGYSVSREKKERFSLILESASTNQTSMYLCASRTQGAESETQYFGPGTRLLVL.

The table lists this clonotype with a few counts. The chain has TRBV6-5 and TRBJ2-2; D gene uncertain. The CDR3 consists of 16 residues. From germline, CDR1 is MNHEY and CDR2 SVGAGI. Trimming shortened V by 5 bases and J by 6 bases, and 19 bases separated the two germline ends. CDR3 coding DNA: TGTGCCAGCAGTCTCCATGCACTCCGTTTACCCGGGGAGCTGTTTTTT. Protein sequence: CASSLHALRLPGELFF.

The rearrangement uses TRBV6-2 or TRBV6-3 and TRBJ1-2, with D possibly TRBD1 on 5 matching bases. Trimming stripped 6 bases from V and 3 bases from J, with 14 bases between. The CDR3 covers 14 residues. Germline CDR1 MNHEY, CDR2 SVGEGT. The CDR3 region is CASRRGGNDYGYTF. The CDR3 DNA is TGTGCCAGCAGAAGGGGAGGGAATGACTATGGCTACACCTTC.

This clonotype was counted at least ten times. The chain couples TRBV6-5 to TRBJ1-2; maybe TRBD1 (5 bases). Germline-derived CDR1 and CDR2 are MNHEY and SVGAGI. Trimming took 7 bases from V and 0 from J, leaving 12 bases between them. This CDR3 comprises 14 residues. The CDR3 reads CASTDATANYGYTF. The DNA of the CDR3 is TGTGCCAGCACCGACGCGACAGCTAACTATGGCTACACCTTC.